The 11 T cell receptor beta chains listed next were all sequenced from one sample in a study of Tregs in tolerant kidney transplant recipients. This table comes from immunoSEQ multiplex PCR, and its TCRdb copy is limited to in-frame clones, with some not included. The table has fewer than 70,000 clones, about 83% seen once. Sequenced material: CD4+ T cells from blood. These receptors were collected from a human donor in good health.

This chain joins TRBV4-1 and TRBJ1-2, with TRBD1 as a possible D gene (6 bases). Per germline, CDR1 MGHRA and CDR2 YSYEKL. This CDR3 has 15 residues. The germline V and J ends were trimmed by 3 bases and 8 bases, with 19 bases remaining between them. CDR3 loop: CASSHPLGGAPGYTF. The CDR3 DNA reads TGCGCCAGCAGCCATCCTCTTGGGGGGGCGCCGGGCTACACCTTC.

The V and J genes are TRBV5-1 and TRBJ1-1; a possible D gene is TRBD1 (5 bases). This CDR3 spans 15 amino acids. The germline V gene has CDR1 SGHRS and CDR2 YFSETQ. Trimming shortened V by 0 bases and J by 10 bases, and 19 bases separated the two germline ends. This CDR3 reads CASSLEPGSAGGAFF. CDR3 coding DNA: TGCGCCAGCAGCTTGGAGCCCGGGAGCGCCGGGGGAGCTTTCTTT.

The chain has TRBV7-2 and TRBJ2-1, with TRBD2 matching over 11 bases. Germline V gene sequence: CDR1 SGHTA, CDR2 FQGNSA. CDR3 length equals 17 residues. The trim removed 1 base at V and 4 bases at J, leaving 6 bases unmatched. The CDR3 DNA is TGTGCCAGCAGCTTAGAGGCGGTAGCGGGAGGGTACAATGAGCAGTTCTTC. This gives the protein CASSLEAVAGGYNEQFF. Using reference TRBV7-2 and TRBJ2-1 for the parts outside the CDR3, the full variable domain is GAGVSQSPSNKVTEKGKDVELRCDPISGHTALYWYRQSLGQGLEFLIYFQGNSAPDKSGLPSDRFSAERTGGSVSTLTIQRTQQEDSAVYLCASSLEAVAGGYNEQFFGPGTRLTVL.

The sample holds one count of this clone. The chain carries TRBV5-1 and TRBJ1-2, with unresolved D. The germline V gene has CDR1 SGHRS and CDR2 YFSETQ. This CDR3 is 14 amino acids long. Trimming stripped 0 bases from V and 9 bases from J, with 15 bases between. The DNA for the CDR3 is TGCGCCAGCAGCTTGGGGTCGGGCGCCGTTCGCTACACCTTC. It is translated as CASSLGSGAVRYTF.

The J gene is TRBJ2-1, the V gene TRBV6-1, with 10 bases aligning to TRBD1. Germline V gives CDR1 MNHNS, CDR2 SASEGT. The CDR3 extends over 14 amino acids. The trim removed 7 bases at V and 10 bases at J, leaving 10 bases unmatched. The CDR3, as DNA: TGTGCCAGCAACTGGGACAGGGGAGAGGGGGAGCAGTTCTTC. Translation gives CASNWDRGEGEQFF.

This clone was counted between two and nine times. V usage is TRBV18 and J usage is TRBJ1-3; TRBD1 might be the D (5 bases). The V and J ends lost 6 bases and 0 bases respectively, with 18 bases between them. CDR1 KGHSH and CDR2 LQKENI come from the germline V gene. The CDR3 is made up of 17 amino acids. This CDR3 reads CASSPRPGTYSGNTIYF. In DNA form, the CDR3 reads TGTGCCAGCTCCCCAAGACCAGGGACCTACTCTGGAAACACCATATATTTT.

The chain employs TRBV11-3 and TRBJ2-1; 10 bases are shared with TRBD2. CDR3 length: 12 residues. V was clipped by 5 bases and J by 15 bases; unmatched bases: 7. Germline V gene sequence: CDR1 SGHNT, CDR2 YENEEA. As DNA, the CDR3 is TGTGCCAGCAGCCCTCTAGCGGGAGTATTGTTCTTC. Translation: CASSPLAGVLFF.

This clone was seen only a few times. The chain couples TRBV7-2 to TRBJ1-2; TRBD1 aligns across 7 bases. Germline-derived CDR1 and CDR2 are SGHTA and FQGNSA. The CDR3 covers 14 residues. The ends lost 5 bases at V and 7 bases at J; junction bases unmatched: 10. CDR3 residues: CASSPKSDRAGYTF. The CDR3 DNA follows: TGTGCCAGCAGCCCCAAGTCCGACAGGGCTGGCTACACCTTC.

DNA for the CDR3: TGTGCCACCAGCAGGGGCGGACAGTCTCAAGAGACCCAGTACTTC. It is translated as CATSRGGQSQETQYF. V gene TRBV15 combines with J gene TRBJ2-5, with D possibly being TRBD1 (6 bases). CDR3 size: 15 residues. Looked up from germline, CDR1 is LNHNV and CDR2 is YYDKDF (reference sequence). With 3 bases removed from V and 2 bases from J, the gap between germline ends came to 13 bases.

Worth noting for this clone: The same CDR3 also results from other DNA sequences found in this sample. The V gene is TRBV27, the J gene TRBJ2-5; 9 bases are a match to TRBD1. V dropped 8 bases and J dropped 0; count of bases not matched to a gene: 1. The CDR3 length is 13 residues. Germline V CDR1 and CDR2: MNHEY, SMNVEV (reference sequence). The chain's CDR3 is CASGDRDQETQYF. CDR3 in DNA: TGTGCCAGCGGGGACAGGGACCAAGAGACCCAGTACTTC.

The J gene is TRBJ2-1, the V gene TRBV5-1, with 9 bases lining up with TRBD2. Trimming at V came to 4 bases and at J to 16 bases, leaving 15 bases not matched to a gene. Germline V CDR1 and CDR2: SGHRS, YFSETQ. The CDR3 has 14 amino acids. In nucleotides, the CDR3 is TGCGCCAGCAGCCTGGAGGGGTCTAGCGGGGCCACATTCTTC. As protein: CASSLEGSSGATFF.